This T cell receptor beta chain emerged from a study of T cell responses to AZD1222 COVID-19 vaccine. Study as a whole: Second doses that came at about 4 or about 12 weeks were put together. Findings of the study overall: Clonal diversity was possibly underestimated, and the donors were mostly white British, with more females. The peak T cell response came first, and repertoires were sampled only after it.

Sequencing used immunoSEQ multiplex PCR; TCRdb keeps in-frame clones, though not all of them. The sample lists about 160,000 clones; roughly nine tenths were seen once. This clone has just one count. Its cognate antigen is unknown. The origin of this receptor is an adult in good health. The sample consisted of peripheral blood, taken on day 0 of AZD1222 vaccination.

The CDR3 nucleotides are TGTGCCAGCAGCCGGACAGGTACTAGGGAAAAACTGTTTTTT. Its protein product is CASSRTGTREKLFF. The chain has TRBV5-4 and TRBJ1-4; 7 bases agree with TRBD1. The CDR3 has 14 amino acids. With 4 bases clipped from V and 8 bases from J, the junction kept 8 bases outside the gene matches. From germline, CDR1 is SGHNT and CDR2 YYREEE (reference sequence).